A single sample is the source of the 18 T cell receptor beta chains below, sequenced in a study of Ad26.COV2.S vaccination and SARS-CoV-2 variants. Treatment described: approximately 18 received Ad26.COV2.S at low or high dose, single or two shots; 5 received placebo; per-sample allocation not given. Samples came from day 63 after the first vaccine or placebo injection. The protocol was immunoSEQ multiplex PCR, while the TCRdb copy is restricted to in-frame clones and leaves out a portion. The data show 350,000 to 450,000 clones, about 89% seen once. The sample in question was peripheral blood, obtained in a trial of Ad26.COV2.S vaccine versus placebo. The source of these receptors is a person aged 18-60 years who received the Ad26.COV2.S COVID-19 vaccine or a placebo.

This chain joins TRBV28 and TRBJ2-5, with 7 nucleotides matching TRBD1. The CDR3 runs to 13 residues. Germline lookup yields CDR1 MDHEN and CDR2 SYDVKM. V lost 6 bases, J lost 9 bases, and 10 bases stayed unmatched. CDR3 sequence: CASSEGDSRAQYF. The CDR3 DNA reads as TGTGCCAGCAGCGAGGGGGACAGCCGGGCCCAGTACTTC.

This sequence joins TRBV6-5 and TRBJ1-6; 9 nucleotides agree with TRBD1. J was trimmed by 10 bases and V by 6 bases; bases with no gene match: 7. The CDR3 runs to 14 residues. CDR1 is MNHEY, CDR2 SVGAGI, per germline. CDR3 nucleotide sequence: TGTGCCAGCAGGGGGACAGGGAGCGAATCACCCCTCCACTTT. It encodes CASRGTGSESPLHF.

This chain uses TRBV12-3 or TRBV12-4 with TRBJ1-3; a possible D gene is TRBD1 (5 bases). V lost 6 bases and J 9 bases, leaving 15 bases between the germline ends. The CDR3 runs 13 residues. The CDR3 DNA is TGTGCCAGCAGCCTAGGGGTTGGTGGCACCATATATTTT. It translates to CASSLGVGGTIYF.

This rearrangement joins TRBV6-2 or TRBV6-3 to TRBJ2-3; 10 bases agree with TRBD2. V shed 4 bases, J shed 2 bases, and the junction held 9 bases outside the gene matches. The CDR3 totals 17 residues. The germline V gene has CDR1 MNHEY and CDR2 SVGEGT. The CDR3 DNA reads as TGTGCCAGCAGTTTCACCCCCACTAGCGGGAACACAGATACGCAGTATTTT. This codes for CASSFTPTSGNTDTQYF.

The chain links TRBV2 to TRBJ2-2; 9 positions match TRBD2. Losses at the gene ends were 5 bases for V and 7 bases for J; bases not matched to a gene: 8. This CDR3 contains 15 residues. Per germline, CDR1 SNHLY and CDR2 FYNNEI. DNA of the CDR3: TGTGCCAGCAGTATCTTAGCGGGAGACGTCGGGGAGCTGTTTTTT. Protein product: CASSILAGDVGELFF.

This clone was observed a single time. The V call is TRBV19, the J call TRBJ2-1; D gene ambiguous. CDR1 is LNHDA, CDR2 SQIVND, per germline (reference sequence). The CDR3 length is 14 residues. V was trimmed by 5 bases and J by 6 bases, leaving 14 bases between them. CDR3 sequence (DNA): TGTGCCAGTAGTTTTGGTCCAAACCTCAATGAGCAGTTCTTC. This encodes CASSFGPNLNEQFF.

The V gene is TRBV19, the J gene TRBJ2-2, with D perhaps matching TRBD2 (6 bases). Trimming took 2 bases from V and 1 from J, leaving 11 bases between them. The CDR3 has 16 amino acids. Germline values: CDR1 LNHDA, CDR2 SQIVND (reference sequence). The CDR3 is CASSIRREENTGELFF. In nucleotides, the CDR3 is TGTGCCAGTAGTATAAGGCGGGAAGAGAACACCGGGGAGCTGTTTTTT.

In this sample, this clone turned up once. The J gene is TRBJ2-7, the V gene TRBV28, with D perhaps assigned TRBD1 or TRBD2 (5 bases each). This CDR3 comprises 14 residues. The V end was cut by 5 bases, the J end by 0 bases, with 11 bases between. From germline, CDR1 is MDHEN and CDR2 SYDVKM. CDR3 region: CASSPRGISYEQYF. In DNA, the CDR3 is TGTGCCAGCAGTCCCCGGGGCATCTCCTACGAGCAGTACTTC.

This rearrangement joins TRBV18 to TRBJ2-7; D is unresolved. Germline CDR1 reads KGHSH; CDR2 reads LQKENI. V gave up 2 bases and J gave up 12 bases, with 17 bases separating them. The CDR3 has 13 amino acids. The CDR3 here is CASSPTSKAVWYF. Here the CDR3 DNA reads TGTGCCAGCTCACCAACATCGAAGGCAGTATGGTACTTC.

J is TRBJ2-7 and V is TRBV11-2; D not resolved. CDR1 and CDR2 (germline): SGHAT, FQNNGV. Trimming took off 1 base at V and 0 bases at J, with 10 bases between the two ends. The CDR3 has 15 amino acids. The CDR3 DNA follows: TGTGCCAGCAGCTTAGGCCACTTAAACTCCTACGAGCAGTACTTC. This gives the protein CASSLGHLNSYEQYF.

This chain connects TRBV5-1 to TRBJ2-1; D is uncertain. Germline V gene sequence: CDR1 SGHRS, CDR2 YFSETQ. V lost 4 bases and J 0 bases, leaving 11 bases between the germline ends. CDR3 length equals 15 residues. CDR3 sequence reads: CASSPRGSSYNEQFF. Written as DNA, the CDR3 is TGCGCCAGCAGCCCCCGTGGAAGCTCCTACAATGAGCAGTTCTTC.

The V and J genes are TRBV29-1 and TRBJ2-2; D is unclear. V lost 3 bases and J 2 bases, leaving 10 bases between the germline ends. The CDR3 is 14 amino acids. Germline assignment: CDR1 SQVTM and CDR2 ANQGSEA. Here the CDR3 DNA reads TGCAGCGTTGAGAGGCCAGGCAACACCGGGGAGCTGTTTTTT. Its translation is CSVERPGNTGELFF.

This chain links TRBV28 with TRBJ2-7, with D possibly being TRBD1 (7 bases). CDR1 and CDR2 (germline): MDHEN, SYDVKM. The CDR3 runs 16 residues. Between the trimmed V and J ends, which lost 6 bases and 3 bases, there was a span of 21 bases. The CDR3 sequence: CASSLVFSRGVYEQYF. For the CDR3, the DNA is TGTGCCAGCAGCTTAGTTTTCTCCAGGGGGGTCTACGAGCAGTACTTC.

The chain combines TRBV27 with TRBJ2-6, with TRBD1 as a possible D gene (6 bases). Per the germline V gene, CDR1 is MNHEY and CDR2 is SMNVEV (reference sequence). The CDR3 contains 17 residues. Trimming shortened V by 2 bases and J by 0 bases, and 11 bases separated the two germline ends. CDR3 DNA sequence: TGTGCCAGCAGTTTAGGAAGGGGGAGCTCTGGGGCCAACGTCCTGACTTTC. Residues: CASSLGRGSSGANVLTF.

The chain recombines TRBV6-1 with TRBJ2-5, with a tentative D call TRBD2 (6 bases). The CDR3 length is 17 residues. Germline CDR1 is MNHNS and CDR2 is SASEGT. The V end was cut by 1 base, the J end by 4 bases, with 19 bases between. The CDR3 nucleotides are TGTGCCAGCAGTGAAGACAGTTACGGCGGGCGGGGAGAGACCCAGTACTTC. Its translation is CASSEDSYGGRGETQYF.

The chain uses TRBV11-2 and TRBJ1-4; the D gene is possibly TRBD1 (5 bases). Between the trimmed V and J ends, which lost 5 bases and 5 bases, there was a span of 15 bases. Germline V CDR1 and CDR2: SGHAT, FQNNGV. CDR3 length: 15 amino acids. The CDR3 spells CASSPDGGWNEKLFF. The DNA of the CDR3 is TGTGCCAGCAGCCCTGACGGGGGGTGGAATGAAAAACTGTTTTTT. Combining the CDR3 with reference TRBV11-2 and TRBJ1-4 gives the whole variable domain EAGVAQSPRYKIIEKRQSVAFWCNPISGHATLYWYQQILGQGPKLLIQFQNNGVVDDSQLPKDRFSAERLKGVDSTLKIQPAKLEDSAVYLCASSPDGGWNEKLFFGSGTQLSVL.

A few counts support this clone. The chain employs TRBV10-3 and TRBJ2-1; no firm D call. Germline CDR1 and CDR2: ENHRY and SYGVKD. The CDR3 sequence is 15 residues long. Trimming took 0 bases from V and 7 from J, leaving 13 bases between them. In DNA, the CDR3 is TGTGCCATCAGTGAGTCCCGATCCCAGACGAATGAGCAGTTCTTC. It is translated as CAISESRSQTNEQFF.

This chain connects TRBV12-3 or TRBV12-4 to TRBJ1-1; D unresolved. The CDR3 loop spans 13 amino acids. V lost 1 base and J lost 6, with 9 bases in between. The CDR3 here is CASSLGMKSEAFF. The CDR3 bases are TGTGCCAGCAGTTTAGGCATGAAATCTGAAGCTTTCTTT.